This is a list of T cell receptor beta chains from one sample in a study of regulatory T cells in long-lasting Graves disease. TCRdb independently ran MiXCR on the multiplex PCR reads; one entry per CDR3 protein. This sample has approximately 350,000 distinct CDR3 sequences, with about 11% found just once. These records were also assigned to another study, of T cells in Graves' hyperthyroidism and ophthalmopathy.

The sample was peripheral blood mononuclear cells (PBMCs), taken at new diagnosis, from a patient treated with antithyroid drugs. The receptors come from a woman between 18 and 29 years old with Graves disease. Each CDR3 is given with its conserved first and last residue. Each record gives: J gene, V gene, D gene, clone size, CDR3 DNA, CDR3 protein. The D gene is left open where the match is weak. Rows give clone size only sometimes, using once, few, many, or a class for an expanded clone.

TRBJ2-1 TRBV20-1 . many TGCAGTGCTAGTGATGGGGCCATCTCCTACAATGAGCAGTTCTTC CSASDGAISYNEQFF
TRBJ2-5 TRBV2 . many TGTGCCAGCACTCAAGGGTGGCGGGAGACCCAGTACTTC CASTQGWRETQYF
TRBJ1-2 TRBV7-2 . few TGTGCCAGCAGCGCTCAGCTCTATAACTATGGCTACACCTTC CASSAQLYNYGYTF
TRBJ2-2 TRBV6-2/TRBV6-3 . few TGTGCCAGCAGTTCTCAAAGGGCCAATTACGGGGAGCTGTTTTTT CASSSQRANYGELFF
TRBJ2-6 TRBV7-3 TRBD2 . TGTGCCAGCAGCGGGGAGGGGCCCTCTGGGGCCAACGTCCTGACTTTC CASSGEGPSGANVLTF
TRBJ2-5 TRBV27 TRBD2 many TGTGCCAGCAGTTTATCGGGGCCTAGCGGGGCGAGGGGGCAAGAGACCCAGTACTTC CASSLSGPSGARGQETQYF
TRBJ2-3 TRBV12-3/TRBV12-4 . many TGTGCCAGCAGTTTTACCTCGGGGCGACCAGATACGCAGTATTTT CASSFTSGRPDTQYF
TRBJ1-2 TRBV28 . many TGTGCCAGCAGCCGATCGGAGTATGGCTACACCTTC CASSRSEYGYTF
TRBJ1-2 TRBV27 . many TGTGCCAGCAGCGGTATTAGGGGATTTGGCTACACCTTC CASSGIRGFGYTF
TRBJ2-3 TRBV7-9 TRBD2 few TGTGCCAGCAGCCCAACACGTCGACTAGCGGGGACCACAGATACGCAGTATTTT CASSPTRRLAGTTDTQYF
TRBJ2-1 TRBV29-1 TRBD2 few TGCAGCGGACTAGCGGGAGGCACATACAATGAGCAGTTCTTC CSGLAGGTYNEQFF
TRBJ2-5 TRBV7-9 . few TGTGCCAGCAGCAGGGTATTGGAGACCCAGTACTTC CASSRVLETQYF
TRBJ2-3 TRBV20-1 . . TGCAGTGCGAACTCTAGGAGGGCCAGACTGGGCACAGATACGCAGTATTTT CSANSRRARLGTDTQYF
TRBJ1-3 TRBV6-2/TRBV6-3 . many TGTGCCAGCAGTACCGTAGGGGGGACACGACGAAACACCATATATTTT CASSTVGGTRRNTIYF
TRBJ2-4 TRBV11-3 TRBD2 few TGTGCCAGCAGCAACTCCCCGACTAGCGGGGGGACTCTAGCCAAAAACATTCAGCACTTC CASSNSPTSGGTLAKNIQHF
TRBJ1-2 TRBV29-1 . many TGCAGCGCAGCGAGAGGCTACACCTTC CSAARGYTF
TRBJ1-1 TRBV10-3 . . TGTGCCATCAGTGTGGCTGGCGGTGGGACTGAAGCTTTCTTT CAISVAGGGTEAFF
TRBJ2-6 TRBV4-1 TRBD2 . TGCGCCAGCAGCCCTTTACTAGCGGGGGGCCTTATCTCTGGGGCCAACGTCCTGACTTTC CASSPLLAGGLISGANVLTF
TRBJ1-1 TRBV5-6 TRBD1 few TGTGCCAGCAGCTTAGGGACAGCGGGAGCTTTCTTT CASSLGTAGAFF
TRBJ1-5 TRBV6-1 TRBD1 many TGTGCCAGCAGGAGACAGGGGGAGTCCAATCAGCCCCAGCATTTT CASRRQGESNQPQHF
TRBJ1-2 TRBV28 TRBD1 many TGTGCCAGCAGGCGGGGACAGGGAGGATATGGCTACACCTTC CASRRGQGGYGYTF
TRBJ1-1 TRBV6-1 . many TGTGCCAGCAGAGTACCAGTCGGGGGGAACACTGAAGCTTTCTTT CASRVPVGGNTEAFF
TRBJ2-1 TRBV18 TRBD2 . TGTGCCAGCTCACCAGGAAGGGGAGGGGCTGAGCAGTTCTTC CASSPGRGGAEQFF
TRBJ2-1 TRBV6-5 . many TGTGCCAGCAGTTACTCGAGGGTGTCGGCTTACAATGAGCAGTTCTTC CASSYSRVSAYNEQFF
TRBJ1-5 TRBV18 . . TGTGCCAGCTCACTCTCCCGGGACTTAGGTCAGCCCCAGCATTTT CASSLSRDLGQPQHF
TRBJ2-7 TRBV12-3/TRBV12-4 . . TGTGCCAGCAGTTCGCGGGCCGGGAGCTCCTACGAGCAGTACTTC CASSSRAGSSYEQYF
TRBJ2-5 TRBV6-1 TRBD2 . TGTGCCAGCAAGGTAGCGGGGGTCCAAGAGACCCAGTACTTC CASKVAGVQETQYF
TRBJ1-1 TRBV13 . . TGTGCCAGCAGCTCTCTCCTTATGAACACTGAAGCTTTCTTT CASSSLLMNTEAFF
TRBJ2-7 TRBV6-1 . . TGTGCCAGCAGAATAGCGGATTACTTCTACGAGCAGTACTTC CASRIADYFYEQYF
TRBJ2-1 TRBV5-6 . many TGTGCCAGCAGCACCGGGACAGAGCAGTTCTTC CASSTGTEQFF
TRBJ2-2 TRBV19 . . TGTGCCAGTATTTGGGCAGCGGGTAGAGCGAACACCGGGGAGCTGTTTTTT CASIWAAGRANTGELFF
TRBJ1-5 TRBV4-3 . many TGCGCCAGCAGCCAAGATTTCCATCAGCCCCAGCATTTT CASSQDFHQPQHF
TRBJ2-2 TRBV10-3 TRBD2 many TGTGCCATCAGGGGACTAGCGGGAGAGCTGGCCGGGGAGCTGTTTTTT CAIRGLAGELAGELFF
TRBJ1-2 TRBV19 TRBD1 few TGTGCCAGTAGTCTCCAGGGGGCTAGTGATGGCTACACCTTC CASSLQGASDGYTF
TRBJ2-3 TRBV20-1 . many TGCAGTGCTAGAGAGGGTCTGTCCGATACGCAGTATTTT CSAREGLSDTQYF
TRBJ1-2 TRBV7-9 . many TGTGCCAGCAGTGAGAGAGGGAGGTTTGGCTACGCCTTC CASSERGRFGYAF
TRBJ2-7 TRBV28 TRBD2 . TGTGCCAGCAGTTTAATCGGGGGGTCGGTCGGGGAGTACTTC CASSLIGGSVGEYF
TRBJ1-2 TRBV6-5 . once TGTGCCAGCAGTTACTCGCGTCTGGCATCGAATGGCTACACCTTC CASSYSRLASNGYTF
TRBJ2-3 TRBV6-1 TRBD1 . TGTGCCAGCCAGGGGGCATTCAGGGATACGCAGTATTTT CASQGAFRDTQYF
TRBJ2-1 TRBV11-2 . many TGTGCCAGCAGCGCCGCCCCGGCTCAGCAGTTCTTC CASSAAPAQQFF
TRBJ1-4 TRBV6-9 . once TGTGCCAGCAGTTACCTAGGACAGCCTAATGAAAAACTGTTTTTT CASSYLGQPNEKLFF
TRBJ2-3 TRBV20-1 TRBD2 . TGCAGTGCGCGGAGAAGAAGAGCGGGAGGGACCACAGATACGCAGTATTTT CSARRRRAGGTTDTQYF
TRBJ1-5 TRBV5-6 TRBD1 many TGTGCCAGCAGCTTGTGGAACATACAGGGGTTTAGCAATCAGCCCCAGCATTTT CASSLWNIQGFSNQPQHF
TRBJ2-3 TRBV27 . many TGTGCCAGCAGTTTAGTTGGGGGATTGGCAGATACGCAGTATTTT CASSLVGGLADTQYF
TRBJ1-5 TRBV27 . many TGTGCCAGCAGTTTAGTCCCGGGGCTCAATCAGCCCCAGCATTTT CASSLVPGLNQPQHF